The 21 T cell receptor beta chains in this list originate from one sample, sequenced in a study of cytomegalovirus exposure and HLA in healthy donors. In the PCR, 60 Vbeta and 13 Jbeta primers were used. The protocol was immunoSEQ multiplex PCR, while the TCRdb copy is restricted to in-frame clones and leaves out a portion. Of 150,000 to 200,000 clones in the sample, roughly four fifths were seen once. The specimen sequenced was PBMCs. Every receptor here comes from a man aged 35 to 55 in good health and CMV-seronegative.

The V call is TRBV27, the J call TRBJ2-5, with TRBD2 identical over 7 bases. Germline V gene data show CDR1 as MNHEY and CDR2 as SMNVEV (reference sequence). The length of the CDR3 is 15 residues. V trimming: 5 bases; J trimming: 2 bases; junction bases outside the gene matches: 8. The CDR3 is CASSRGAGTQETQYF. CDR3 DNA: TGTGCCAGCAGTCGAGGAGCGGGGACGCAAGAGACCCAGTACTTC.

The V call is TRBV28, the J call TRBJ2-5; D may be TRBD2 (7 bases). The assigned J gene may be wrong: the sequence end matches TRBJ2-7 better. Germline V CDR1 and CDR2: MDHEN, SYDVKM. CDR3 length: 14 residues. The CDR3, as DNA: TGTGCCAGCAGTTTGGGGGGGGCTGGCTACGAGCAGTACTTC. It yields the protein CASSLGGAGYEQYF.

The rearrangement joins TRBV7-9 to TRBJ2-1, with 7 nucleotides matching TRBD2. The CDR3 consists of 14 residues. Looked up from germline, CDR1 is SEHNR and CDR2 is FQNEAQ (reference sequence). V gave up 6 bases and J gave up 9 bases; unmatched junction bases: 11. The CDR3 DNA is TGTGCCAGCAGTAAACTGGCGGCTAGCGGTGAGCAGTTCTTC. It encodes CASSKLAASGEQFF.

J is TRBJ1-2 and V is TRBV6-5; tentative D call: TRBD1 (6 bases). Germline V CDR1 and CDR2: MNHEY, SVGAGI. This CDR3 has 13 amino acids. The V end was cut by 3 bases, the J end by 4 bases, with 9 bases between. Written as DNA, the CDR3 is TGTGCCAGCAGTTATGACAGGTCCTATGGCTACACCTTC. It codes for CASSYDRSYGYTF.

The CDR3 sequence: CASSYGGRAREQYF. The CDR3 DNA follows: TGTGCCAGCAGTTACGGCGGGAGGGCCAGGGAGCAGTACTTC. The V call is TRBV6-5, the J call TRBJ2-7, with 9 nucleotides matching TRBD2. With V trimmed by 2 bases and J by 7 bases, 6 bases remained unmatched. Germline CDR1 reads MNHEY; CDR2 reads SVGAGI. CDR3 size: 14 residues.

This clone showed up just once. The chain recombines TRBV4-1 with TRBJ1-5, with D perhaps TRBD1 (5 bases). V lost 2 bases, J lost 2 bases, and 13 bases lay in between. CDR1 is MGHRA and CDR2 is YSYEKL in the germline V gene. The CDR3 is made up of 16 amino acids. In nucleotides, the CDR3 is TGCGCCAGCAGCCAACCCCCCTCAGGGCGCAATCAGCCCCAGCATTTT. Protein sequence: CASSQPPSGRNQPQHF.

V usage is TRBV20-1 and J usage is TRBJ2-7; D gene ambiguous. Germline CDR1 and CDR2: DFQATT and SNEGSKA (reference sequence). Trimming took 5 bases from V and 7 from J, leaving 12 bases between them. CDR3 length equals 11 residues. CDR3 nucleotide sequence: TGCAGTGCTCCTGCCCTATATGAGCAGTACTTC. Its translation is CSAPALYEQYF.

V usage is TRBV29-1 and J usage is TRBJ1-4; TRBD1 matches 8 bases. The ends lost 0 bases at V and 8 bases at J; junction bases unmatched: 5. This CDR3 region has 14 residues. CDR1 is SQVTM, CDR2 ANQGSEA, per germline. The CDR3 reads CSVEEDRGGEKLFF. CDR3 DNA: TGCAGCGTTGAAGAAGACAGGGGAGGGGAAAAACTGTTTTTT.

The chain uses TRBV11-2 and TRBJ2-7; 8 positions match TRBD1. This CDR3 is 13 amino acids long. V was pared by 8 bases and J by 2 bases, with 5 bases of the junction left unmatched. Germline CDR1 is SGHAT and CDR2 is FQNNGV. CDR3 DNA: TGTGCCAGCCGACGGGACAGGCCCTACGAGCAGTACTTC. Its protein is CASRRDRPYEQYF.

This chain connects TRBV5-1 to TRBJ2-3; D possibly corresponds to TRBD2 (5 bases). CDR1 is SGHRS and CDR2 is YFSETQ in the germline V gene. The length of the CDR3 is 15 residues. V was trimmed by 3 bases and J by 2 bases, leaving 13 bases between them. The CDR3 DNA reads TGCGCCAGCAGCTACCTAGCTGGAAACACAGATACGCAGTATTTT. Translation gives CASSYLAGNTDTQYF.

The V and J genes are TRBV2 and TRBJ1-2, with 7 bases lining up with TRBD1. V trimming: 4 bases; J trimming: 6 bases; junction bases outside the gene matches: 8. Germline-derived CDR1 and CDR2 are SNHLY and FYNNEI. The CDR3 consists of 14 residues. The CDR3 nucleotides read TGTGCCAGCAGTGTACAGGGGAAAGAGGATGGCTACACCTTC. It is translated as CASSVQGKEDGYTF.

The table lists this clone with a few counts. V gene TRBV7-9 combines with J gene TRBJ2-5, with D possibly being TRBD2 (5 bases). Germline CDR1 and CDR2: SEHNR and FQNEAQ (reference sequence). V lost 3 bases and J 4 bases, leaving 9 bases between the germline ends. This CDR3 has 13 amino acids. The CDR3 DNA reads as TGTGCCAGCAGCTTGGGGAGCGGAGAGACCCAGTACTTC. Translating gives CASSLGSGETQYF.

The chain combines TRBV2 with TRBJ2-1; 7 positions match TRBD2. The CDR3 is 15 residues long. CDR1 is SNHLY, CDR2 FYNNEI, per germline. V was pared by 5 bases and J by 8 bases, with 12 bases of the junction left unmatched. The CDR3 DNA follows: TGTGCCAGCAGTTTCGGGAGGCAAAAGGTCCATGAGCAGTTCTTC. It encodes CASSFGRQKVHEQFF. Using reference TRBV2 and TRBJ2-1 for the parts outside the CDR3, the full variable domain is EPEVTQTPSHQVTQMGQEVILRCVPISNHLYFYWYRQILGQKVEFLVSFYNNEISEKSEIFDDQFSVERPDGSNFTLKIRSTKLEDSAMYFCASSFGRQKVHEQFFGPGTRLTVL.

As for this clone: At one end, the junction sequence differs from germline, possibly due to a read error. This chain connects TRBV7-3 to TRBJ2-6; D may be TRBD1 (5 bases). The germline gives CDR1 SGHTA, CDR2 FQGTGA. The CDR3 length is 15 residues. The CDR3 sequence is CASSLSSSGANGLTF. In nucleotides, the CDR3 is TGTGCCAGCAGCTTGAGTAGCTCTGGGGCCAACGGCCTGACTTTC.

J is TRBJ2-7 and V is TRBV21-1; the table's D gene call, TRBD2, was not cross checked with the DNA. TRBV21-1 is a known pseudogene. This CDR3 comprises 14 residues. The CDR3 here is CASCKAGDSHEQYV. The CDR3 nucleotides read TGTGCCAGCTGCAAGGCGGGGGACTCCCACGAGCAGTACGTC.

In its sample, this clone was seen a few times. The J gene is TRBJ2-7, the V gene TRBV19; a possible D gene is TRBD1 (6 bases). Germline assignment: CDR1 LNHDA and CDR2 SQIVND (reference sequence). The CDR3 totals 13 residues. The V end lost 4 bases, the J end lost 5 bases, and 12 bases lay between the germline ends. The CDR3: CASSTPGQNEQYF. The DNA for the CDR3 is TGTGCCAGTAGTACCCCCGGACAGAACGAGCAGTACTTC.

V gene TRBV4-1 combines with J gene TRBJ2-5; 9 bases match TRBD2. CDR3 length equals 16 residues. V was clipped by 0 bases and J by 5 bases; unmatched bases: 7. Germline CDR1 reads MGHRA; CDR2 reads YSYEKL. The CDR3 DNA is TGCGCCAGCAGCCAAGATAGAGCGGGAGGCGCGGAGACCCAGTACTTC. This translates into CASSQDRAGGAETQYF.

This clone occurred many times. This chain links TRBV2 with TRBJ2-2, with 7 bases lining up with TRBD1. CDR1 is SNHLY, CDR2 FYNNEI, per germline. The trim removed 4 bases at V and 7 bases at J, leaving 9 bases unmatched. CDR3 length equals 15 residues. The CDR3 bases are TGTGCCAGCAGTGGTAGGACAGGAGGATACGGGGAGCTGTTTTTT. It translates to CASSGRTGGYGELFF.

The chain links TRBV5-1 to TRBJ2-5; TRBD2 matches 10 bases. Germline lookup yields CDR1 SGHRS and CDR2 YFSETQ. This CDR3 is built from 13 residues. V was clipped by 3 bases and J by 5 bases; unmatched bases: 1. CDR3 sequence (DNA): TGCGCCAGCAGCTCGGGACTAGCGGAGACCCAGTACTTC. Amino acid sequence: CASSSGLAETQYF.

The CDR3 nucleotides read TGTGCCAGCAGTTTGGGGGGGAACTACGAGCAGTACTTC. Its protein product is CASSLGGNYEQYF. The J gene is TRBJ2-7, the V gene TRBV27, with TRBD2 identical over 7 bases. This CDR3 region has 13 residues. The junction had 2 bases not matched to a gene; V was cut back by 3 bases and J by 3 bases. Germline loops: CDR1 MNHEY, CDR2 SMNVEV (reference sequence).

This clone was recorded only once. V gene TRBV27 combines with J gene TRBJ1-1, with D perhaps matching TRBD1 (5 bases). V was clipped by 6 bases and J by 0 bases, with 20 bases between them. Per the germline V gene, CDR1 is MNHEY and CDR2 is SMNVEV (reference sequence). The CDR3 is made up of 17 amino acids. The CDR3 DNA reads TGTGCCAGCAGCCAACCCGGGGGGGTTGGGATGAACACTGAAGCTTTCTTT. Residues: CASSQPGGVGMNTEAFF.